The 22 T cell receptor beta chains presented below share a single source sample, sequenced in a study of cytomegalovirus exposure and HLA in healthy donors. A multiplex PCR was run with 60 Vbeta primers and 13 Jbeta primers. TCRdb's table, derived via immunoSEQ multiplex PCR, lists solely in-frame clones and lacks some. This sample has around 140,000 clones, with more than 75% found just once. Input material: PBMCs. These receptors originate from a woman in her 40s in good health and CMV-seropositive.

The J gene is TRBJ2-1, the V gene TRBV6-5; D possibly corresponds to TRBD2 (7 bases). The V gene's germline CDR1 is MNHEY and CDR2 SVGAGI. The CDR3 has 14 amino acids. Trimming took 8 bases from V and 9 from J, leaving 20 bases between them. Here the CDR3 reads CASERNWEGGEQFF. The CDR3 DNA sequence: TGTGCCAGCGAACGAAATTGGGAGGGGGGTGAGCAGTTCTTC.

The CDR3 DNA reads TGTGCCAGCAGCTCTTATAAGCCCGGGACAGGGCTCAACGAGCAGTACTTC. Translation gives CASSSYKPGTGLNEQYF. The chain employs TRBV28 and TRBJ2-7, with 9 positions matching TRBD1. Germline-derived CDR1 and CDR2 are MDHEN and SYDVKM. Trimming at V came to 6 bases and at J to 5 bases, leaving 17 bases not matched to a gene. This CDR3 comprises 17 residues.

As concerns this clone: The sample has other DNA sequences that encode this CDR3 too. The rearrangement uses TRBV20-1 and TRBJ2-7; no clear D. The CDR3 has 11 amino acids. CDR1 and CDR2 from the germline V gene are DFQATT and SNEGSKA (reference sequence). Trimming took off 3 bases at V and 4 bases at J, with 7 bases between the two ends. DNA of the CDR3: TGCAGTGCTAGCGTAGCTTACGAGCAGTACTTC. As protein: CSASVAYEQYF.

The genes are TRBV5-1 and TRBJ2-7, with 9 bases aligning to TRBD2. V was pared by 3 bases and J by 1 base, with 5 bases of the junction left unmatched. Germline values: CDR1 SGHRS, CDR2 YFSETQ. The CDR3 length is 15 residues. The CDR3 DNA follows: TGCGCCAGCAGCTCCCGGGCGGGAGGGTCCTACGAGCAGTACTTC. The encoded protein is CASSSRAGGSYEQYF. Filled out from reference TRBV5-1 and TRBJ2-7, the complete variable domain reads KAGVTQTPRYLIKTRGQQVTLSCSPISGHRSVSWYQQTPGQGLQFLFEYFSETQRNKGNFPGRFSGRQFSNSRSEMNVSTLELGDSALYLCASSSRAGGSYEQYFGPGTRLTVT.

This clone was seen just once. At one of its ends the junction is not consistent with the germline gene, which may arise from a read error. This rearrangement joins TRBV19 to TRBJ2-7; 9 nucleotides line up with TRBD1. The CDR3 length is 14 residues. CDR1 is LNHDA and CDR2 is SQIVND in the germline V gene (reference sequence). CDR3 coding DNA: TGTACCAGTAGTGTGAGGACAGGGGCCTACGAGCAGTACTTC. It is translated as CTSSVRTGAYEQYF.

This rearrangement joins TRBV7-8 to TRBJ2-1; 8 bases agree with TRBD1. V trimming: 3 bases; J trimming: 2 bases; junction bases outside the gene matches: 3. The CDR3 covers 15 residues. Germline V CDR1 and CDR2: SGHVS, FQNEAQ. The chain's CDR3 is CASSFQTGAYNEQFF. The DNA of the CDR3 is TGTGCCAGCAGCTTCCAGACAGGGGCCTACAATGAGCAGTTCTTC.

This clone appeared a single time. The chain combines TRBV9 with TRBJ1-1; TRBD1 might be the D (5 bases). Trimming removed 0 bases from V and 2 bases from J, with 8 bases in between. Germline V CDR1 and CDR2: SGDLS, YYNGEE. The CDR3 runs 14 residues. CDR3: CASSVAGHNTEAFF. The CDR3 nucleotides read TGTGCCAGCAGCGTAGCTGGACACAACACTGAAGCTTTCTTT. Looking up the rest from reference TRBV9 and TRBJ1-1 gives the full variable domain: DSGVTQTPKHLITATGQRVTLRCSPRSGDLSVYWYQQSLDQGLQFLIQYYNGEERAKGNILERFSAQQFPDLHSELNLSSLELGDSALYFCASSVAGHNTEAFFGQGTRLTVV.

The chain uses TRBV11-3 and TRBJ2-5; D gene uncertain. This CDR3 has 12 residues. Trimming took off 6 bases at V and 5 bases at J, with 10 bases between the two ends. CDR1 is SGHNT and CDR2 is YENEEA in the germline V gene. CDR3 bases: TGTGCCAGCAGGCTAGTCGGGGAGACCCAGTACTTC. Residues: CASRLVGETQYF.

The chain joins TRBV7-6 to TRBJ2-1; D gene ambiguous. The germline V and J ends were trimmed by 0 bases and 10 bases, with 10 bases remaining between them. Germline V gives CDR1 SGHVS, CDR2 FNYEAQ. The length of the CDR3 is 13 residues. Here the CDR3 DNA reads TGTGCCAGCAGCTTAGCCCCGAGTGTAGAGCAGTTCTTC. Protein sequence: CASSLAPSVEQFF.

This chain links TRBV21-1 with TRBJ2-4; the tabulated D call, TRBD1, remains unverified against the DNA. TRBV21-1 is recorded as a pseudogene. The CDR3 is 15 residues long. This CDR3 is CASSNSDRSGNIQYF. DNA of the CDR3: TGTGCCAGCAGCAACTCGGACAGGTCGGGAAACATTCAGTACTTC.

J is TRBJ1-1 and V is TRBV5-1; tentatively, D is TRBD1 (6 bases). CDR1 SGHRS and CDR2 YFSETQ come from the germline V gene. Trimming took 0 bases from V and 8 from J, leaving 14 bases between them. The CDR3 runs 14 residues. The CDR3 protein is CASSLGGGRTEAFF. DNA of the CDR3: TGCGCCAGCAGCTTGGGTGGGGGCAGGACCGAAGCTTTCTTT.

CDR3 amino acids: CASSLTSTDTQYF. In nucleotides, the CDR3 is TGTGCCAGCAGTTTGACTAGCACAGATACGCAGTATTTT. This chain links TRBV28 with TRBJ2-3; D gene unclear. From germline, CDR1 is MDHEN and CDR2 SYDVKM. The V and J ends lost 3 bases and 0 bases respectively, with 4 bases between them. This CDR3 has 13 amino acids.

The chain combines TRBV28 with TRBJ1-1, with D unclear. Germline assignment: CDR1 MDHEN and CDR2 SYDVKM. Deletions cut 8 bases from V and 1 base from J, with 17 bases between. The CDR3 is 15 amino acids. CDR3 in amino acids: CASVPSVSTNTEAFF. In DNA form, the CDR3 reads TGTGCCAGCGTCCCTAGCGTATCGACGAACACTGAAGCTTTCTTT.

The V gene is TRBV6-6, the J gene TRBJ1-2; 7 bases line up with TRBD1. V lost 6 bases to trimming and J lost 3 bases; unmatched junction nucleotides: 10. The length of the CDR3 is 15 residues. Germline loops: CDR1 MNHNY, CDR2 SVGAGI (reference sequence). Here the CDR3 reads CASRRNRGIDYGYTF. In nucleotides, the CDR3 is TGTGCCAGCAGACGCAACAGGGGTATTGACTATGGCTACACCTTC.

The rearrangement joins TRBV28 to TRBJ2-1; 10 nucleotides align to TRBD2. Germline V gives CDR1 MDHEN, CDR2 SYDVKM. The V segment lost 5 bases and the J segment 1 base; nucleotides outside the gene matches: 23. CDR3 length equals 22 residues. The CDR3 reads CASSLRMGASGSPGKSYNEQFF. CDR3 sequence (DNA): TGTGCCAGCAGTCTACGAATGGGGGCTAGCGGGAGCCCTGGGAAATCCTACAATGAGCAGTTCTTC.

The chain recombines TRBV5-1 with TRBJ2-3; 8 nucleotides align to TRBD1. Germline-derived CDR1 and CDR2 are SGHRS and YFSETQ. CDR3 length equals 16 residues. With 4 bases clipped from V and 5 bases from J, the junction kept 12 bases outside the gene matches. The chain's CDR3 is CASSLSGQGFIDTQYF. In nucleotides, the CDR3 is TGCGCCAGCAGCCTAAGCGGACAGGGATTTATAGATACGCAGTATTTT.

The chain employs TRBV7-2 and TRBJ1-5; TRBD1 might be the D (6 bases). This CDR3 has 13 residues. The V gene's germline CDR1 is SGHTA and CDR2 FQGNSA. V lost 2 bases to trimming and J lost 5 bases, with 7 bases between them. CDR3 DNA: TGTGCCAGCAGCTTAACAGGGTATCAGCCCCAGCATTTT. Translation gives CASSLTGYQPQHF.

The rearrangement uses TRBV4-1 and TRBJ2-6; D remains unclear. Germline CDR1 reads MGHRA; CDR2 reads YSYEKL. This CDR3 spans 16 amino acids. V was clipped by 3 bases and J by 0 bases, with 9 bases between them. The CDR3 sequence is CASSQVSSSGANVLTF. In DNA, the CDR3 is TGCGCCAGCAGCCAGGTTTCGAGCTCTGGGGCCAACGTCCTGACTTTC.

The gene calls are TRBV5-1 and TRBJ1-2, with 10 bases fitting TRBD1. The V gene's germline CDR1 is SGHRS and CDR2 YFSETQ. This CDR3 is 15 amino acids long. Trimming removed 4 bases from V and 5 bases from J; junction bases left unmatched: 8. The DNA for the CDR3 is TGCGCCAGCAGCCCTAGTCTGGGACAGGGGTATGGCTACACCTTC. Its translation: CASSPSLGQGYGYTF.

The V call is TRBV15, the J call TRBJ1-2; possibly TRBD1 for D (5 bases). The germline gives CDR1 LNHNV, CDR2 YYDKDF (reference sequence). The CDR3 runs 15 residues. The germline V and J ends were trimmed by 5 bases and 4 bases, with 17 bases remaining between them. The CDR3, as DNA: TGTGCCACCAGCCTTCATGGGGGGACTCTCTATGGCTACACCTTC. Protein product: CATSLHGGTLYGYTF.

This sequence joins TRBV5-1 and TRBJ2-7; 10 bases are shared with TRBD2. The V and J ends lost 2 bases and 5 bases, in that order; junction bases with no gene match: 7. The CDR3 covers 15 residues. Germline V gene sequence: CDR1 SGHRS, CDR2 YFSETQ. The CDR3 reads CASSFLGTSAHEQYF. CDR3 in DNA: TGCGCCAGCAGCTTTTTGGGGACTAGCGCCCACGAGCAGTACTTC. Based on the CDR3 plus reference TRBV5-1 and TRBJ2-7, the full variable domain is KAGVTQTPRYLIKTRGQQVTLSCSPISGHRSVSWYQQTPGQGLQFLFEYFSETQRNKGNFPGRFSGRQFSNSRSEMNVSTLELGDSALYLCASSFLGTSAHEQYFGPGTRLTVT.

V is TRBV27 and J is TRBJ1-1; D is perhaps TRBD1 (6 bases). The CDR3 extends over 16 amino acids. Trimming removed 2 bases at V and 4 bases at J, with 17 bases between. Germline CDR1 reads MNHEY; CDR2 reads SMNVEV (reference sequence). CDR3: CASSLRGGRKATEAFF. The CDR3 coding sequence is TGTGCCAGCAGTTTAAGGGGGGGGAGGAAGGCCACTGAAGCTTTCTTT.